This passage covers 7 T cell receptor beta chains from one sample sequenced in a study of T cell responses to AZD1222 COVID-19 vaccine. Assay: immunoSEQ multiplex PCR; the TCRdb copy retains only in-frame clones and omits some. The sample has some 130,000 clones, approximately 95% seen once. The material sequenced was peripheral blood, taken 28 days after the second AZD1222 dose. The receptor set was obtained from an adult who received the AZD1222 COVID-19 vaccine.

This clone was seen a single time. The V gene is TRBV19, the J gene TRBJ1-3; perhaps TRBD1 as D (5 bases). The CDR3 runs to 18 residues. The germline CDR1 and CDR2 sequences are LNHDA and SQIVND (reference sequence). V was trimmed by 3 bases and J by 0 bases, leaving 18 bases between them. This CDR3 is CASSMDPARVFSGNTIYF. The DNA for the CDR3 is TGTGCCAGTAGTATGGACCCCGCCAGGGTGTTCTCTGGAAACACCATATATTTT.

The chain has TRBV5-4 and TRBJ1-4; TRBD1 is a possible D gene (5 bases). Germline CDR1 SGHNT, CDR2 YYREEE (reference sequence). CDR3 length: 15 residues. The V gene lost 4 bases and the J gene lost 8 bases, with 18 bases spanning the gap. CDR3 sequence: CASSPGKTGTEKLFF. The CDR3, as DNA: TGTGCCAGCAGCCCCGGGAAGACCGGGACGGAAAAACTGTTTTTT.

V and J are TRBV18 and TRBJ1-1; possible D gene TRBD1, 6 bases. Germline V gives CDR1 KGHSH, CDR2 LQKENI. CDR3 length: 21 amino acids. V was cut by 1 base and J by 1 base, with 28 bases left in between. The CDR3 sequence is CASSPRPQEAGTQKPNTEAFF. The CDR3 DNA follows: TGTGCCAGCTCACCACGGCCCCAAGAAGCCGGGACACAAAAACCGAACACTGAAGCTTTCTTT.

This clone came up a few times. The V call is TRBV11-2, the J call TRBJ2-7, with D possibly being TRBD2 (6 bases). V was trimmed by 1 base and J by 0 bases, leaving 16 bases between them. Per the germline V gene, CDR1 is SGHAT and CDR2 is FQNNGV. CDR3 length: 17 residues. DNA for the CDR3: TGTGCCAGCAGCTTAGGAGGCGGGGCCAGGATCTCCTACGAGCAGTACTTC. Translated, it gives CASSLGGGARISYEQYF.

The chain carries TRBV12-3 or TRBV12-4 and TRBJ1-1; D ambiguous. Between the trimmed V and J ends, which lost 5 bases and 5 bases, there was a span of 6 bases. The CDR3 length is 11 residues. As DNA, the CDR3 is TGTGCCAGCAGTACCGGGACTGAAGCTTTCTTT. Protein product: CASSTGTEAFF.

The chain links TRBV10-3 to TRBJ1-2, with 10 bases lining up with TRBD1. Germline CDR1 ENHRY, CDR2 SYGVKD. J was trimmed by 5 bases and V by 6 bases; bases with no gene match: 15. The CDR3 contains 17 residues. CDR3 coding DNA: TGTGCCATCAGCCTGGGAAATGGACAGGGGGAGGCATATGGCTACACCTTC. Protein: CAISLGNGQGEAYGYTF.

The CDR3: CASSQSRRGWDNQPQHF. CDR3 nucleotides: TGCGCCAGCAGTCAATCAAGGAGAGGGTGGGATAATCAGCCCCAGCATTTT. The chain is built from TRBV23-1 and TRBJ1-5; D ambiguous. TRBV23-1 is reported as an ORF; its role is uncertain. CDR3 length: 17 amino acids. The germline V and J ends were trimmed by 0 bases and 4 bases, with 16 bases remaining between them.